The next 4 T cell receptor beta chains were all read from a single sample in a study of blood T cell repertoires in COVID-19. Only in-frame clones appear in the TCRdb table, and some are missing; sequencing was by immunoSEQ multiplex PCR. The top ten clones hold roughly 6.6% of a sample with just over 90,000 clones, more than 75% of them seen once. Material: peripheral blood. These receptors originate from a man between 65 and 80 years old with acute or convalescent COVID-19.

This rearrangement joins TRBV20-1 to TRBJ2-3, with D unclear. Trimming pared 3 bases from V and 2 bases from J, leaving 6 bases between. The CDR3 has 12 residues. Germline CDR1 reads DFQATT; CDR2 reads SNEGSKA (reference sequence). The DNA of the CDR3 is TGCAGTGCTAGTCCTAACACAGATACGCAGTATTTT. Protein sequence: CSASPNTDTQYF.

The rearrangement links TRBV14 to TRBJ2-2; TRBD2 matches 10 bases. This CDR3 is built from 18 residues. V was clipped by 4 bases and J by 8 bases; unmatched bases: 16. The germline gives CDR1 SGHDN, CDR2 FVKESK. The CDR3 here is CASSPDIEASGSSGELFF. CDR3 sequence (DNA): TGTGCCAGCAGCCCTGACATTGAGGCTAGCGGGAGTTCAGGGGAGCTGTTTTTT. Full variable domain (missing parts from reference TRBV14 and TRBJ2-2): EAGVTQFPSHSVIEKGQTVTLRCDPISGHDNLYWYRRVMGKEIKFLLHFVKESKQDESGMPNNRFLAERTGGTYSTLKVQPAELEDSGVYFCASSPDIEASGSSGELFFGEGSRLTVL.

The sample holds a few counts of this clone. The chain has TRBV7-2 and TRBJ1-3, with TRBD1 matching 8 bases. Germline CDR1 and CDR2: SGHTA and FQGNSA. V shed 5 bases, J shed 2 bases, and the junction held 8 bases outside the gene matches. This CDR3 is 16 amino acids long. CDR3 sequence: CASSPQGQGAGNTIYF. Here the CDR3 DNA reads TGTGCCAGCAGCCCCCAAGGACAGGGCGCTGGAAACACCATATATTTT. The entire variable domain, with the rest obtained from reference TRBV7-2 and TRBJ1-3, is as follows: GAGVSQSPSNKVTEKGKDVELRCDPISGHTALYWYRQSLGQGLEFLIYFQGNSAPDKSGLPSDRFSAERTGGSVSTLTIQRTQQEDSAVYLCASSPQGQGAGNTIYFGEGSWLTVV.

This clone was counted only a few times. The chain has TRBV7-8 and TRBJ2-2; tentative D call: TRBD2 (7 bases). This CDR3 is 16 amino acids long. CDR1 and CDR2 from the germline V gene are SGHVS and FQNEAQ. V dropped 2 bases and J dropped 4 bases, with 14 bases sitting between them. The CDR3 protein is CASSLRGGLGTGELFF. CDR3 nucleotides: TGTGCCAGCAGCTTAAGGGGGGGGCTCGGCACCGGGGAGCTGTTTTTT.